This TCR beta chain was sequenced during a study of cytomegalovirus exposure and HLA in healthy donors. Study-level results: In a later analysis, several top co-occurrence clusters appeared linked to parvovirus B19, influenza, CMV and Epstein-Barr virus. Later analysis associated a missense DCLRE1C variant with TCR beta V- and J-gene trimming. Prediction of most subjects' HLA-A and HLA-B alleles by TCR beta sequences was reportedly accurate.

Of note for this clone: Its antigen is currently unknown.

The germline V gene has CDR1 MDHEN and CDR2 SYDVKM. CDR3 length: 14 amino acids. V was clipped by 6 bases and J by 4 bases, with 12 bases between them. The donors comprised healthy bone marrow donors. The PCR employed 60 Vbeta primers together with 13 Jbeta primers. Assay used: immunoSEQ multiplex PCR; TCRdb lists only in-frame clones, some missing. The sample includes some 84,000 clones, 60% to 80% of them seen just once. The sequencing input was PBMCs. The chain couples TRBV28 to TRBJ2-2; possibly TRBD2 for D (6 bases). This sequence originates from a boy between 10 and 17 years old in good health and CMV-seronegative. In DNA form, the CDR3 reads TGTGCCAGCAGGGGGGGTTTCGGCACCGGGGAGCTGTTTTTT. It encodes CASRGGFGTGELFF.